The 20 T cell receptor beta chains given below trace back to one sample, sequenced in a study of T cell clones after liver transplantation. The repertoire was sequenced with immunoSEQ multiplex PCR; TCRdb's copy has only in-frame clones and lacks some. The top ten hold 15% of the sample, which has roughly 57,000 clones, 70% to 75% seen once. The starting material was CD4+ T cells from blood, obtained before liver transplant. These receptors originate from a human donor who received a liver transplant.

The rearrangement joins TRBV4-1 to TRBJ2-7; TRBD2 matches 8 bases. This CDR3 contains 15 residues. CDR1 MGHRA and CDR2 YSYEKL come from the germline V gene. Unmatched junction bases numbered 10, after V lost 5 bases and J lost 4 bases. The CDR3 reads CASSSLGLAGYEQYF. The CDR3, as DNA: TGCGCCAGCAGCTCCCTAGGGCTAGCGGGTTACGAGCAGTACTTC.

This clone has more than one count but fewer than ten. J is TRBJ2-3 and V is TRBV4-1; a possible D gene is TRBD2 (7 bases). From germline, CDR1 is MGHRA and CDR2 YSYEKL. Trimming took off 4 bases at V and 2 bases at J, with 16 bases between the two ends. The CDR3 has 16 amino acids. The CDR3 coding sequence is TGCGCCAGCAGCCTTTATGGGAGGGGGACCACAGATACGCAGTATTTT. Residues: CASSLYGRGTTDTQYF.

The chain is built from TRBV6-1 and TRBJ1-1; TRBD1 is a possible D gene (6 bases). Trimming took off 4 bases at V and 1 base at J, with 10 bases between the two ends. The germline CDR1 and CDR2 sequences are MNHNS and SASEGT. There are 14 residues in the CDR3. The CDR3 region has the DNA TGTGCCAGCAGTGCCTCACAGGGGAACACTGAAGCTTTCTTT. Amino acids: CASSASQGNTEAFF.

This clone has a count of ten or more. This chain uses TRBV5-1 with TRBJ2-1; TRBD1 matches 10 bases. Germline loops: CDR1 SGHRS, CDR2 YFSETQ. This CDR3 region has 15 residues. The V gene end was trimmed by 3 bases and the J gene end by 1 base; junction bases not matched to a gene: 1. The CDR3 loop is CASSSGQGSYNEQFF. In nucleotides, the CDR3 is TGCGCCAGCAGCTCGGGACAGGGGTCCTACAATGAGCAGTTCTTC.

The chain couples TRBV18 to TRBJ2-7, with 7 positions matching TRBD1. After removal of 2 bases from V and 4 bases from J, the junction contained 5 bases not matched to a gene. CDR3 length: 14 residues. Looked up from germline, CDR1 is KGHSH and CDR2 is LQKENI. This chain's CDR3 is CASSPNGQDYEQYF. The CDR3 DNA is TGTGCCAGCTCACCAAATGGACAGGATTACGAGCAGTACTTC.

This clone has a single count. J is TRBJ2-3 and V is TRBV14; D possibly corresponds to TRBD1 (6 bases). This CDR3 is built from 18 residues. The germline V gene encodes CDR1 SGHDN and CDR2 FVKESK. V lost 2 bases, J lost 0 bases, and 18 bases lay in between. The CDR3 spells CASSQLGAVFTSTDTQYF. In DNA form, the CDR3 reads TGTGCCAGCAGCCAACTGGGGGCAGTTTTTACTAGCACAGATACGCAGTATTTT.

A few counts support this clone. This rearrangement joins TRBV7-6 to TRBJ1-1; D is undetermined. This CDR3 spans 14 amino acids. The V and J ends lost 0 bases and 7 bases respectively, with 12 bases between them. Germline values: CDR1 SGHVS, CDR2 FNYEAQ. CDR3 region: CASSLALGVHEAFF. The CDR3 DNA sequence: TGTGCCAGCAGCTTAGCCCTCGGGGTCCATGAAGCTTTCTTT.

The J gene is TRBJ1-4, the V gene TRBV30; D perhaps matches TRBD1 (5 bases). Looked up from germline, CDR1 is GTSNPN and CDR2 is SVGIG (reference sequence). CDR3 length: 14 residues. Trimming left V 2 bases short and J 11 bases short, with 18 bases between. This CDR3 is CAWSSTQGLGKLFF. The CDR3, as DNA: TGTGCCTGGAGTTCAACCCAGGGCTTGGGGAAACTGTTTTTT.

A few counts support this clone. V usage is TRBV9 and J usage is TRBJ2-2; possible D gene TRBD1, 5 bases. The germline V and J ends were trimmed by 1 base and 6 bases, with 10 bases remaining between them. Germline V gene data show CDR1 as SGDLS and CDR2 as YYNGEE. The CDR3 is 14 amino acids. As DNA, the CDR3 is TGTGCCAGCAGCGTAACCCCAGGGTCCGGGGAGCTGTTTTTT. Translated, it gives CASSVTPGSGELFF.

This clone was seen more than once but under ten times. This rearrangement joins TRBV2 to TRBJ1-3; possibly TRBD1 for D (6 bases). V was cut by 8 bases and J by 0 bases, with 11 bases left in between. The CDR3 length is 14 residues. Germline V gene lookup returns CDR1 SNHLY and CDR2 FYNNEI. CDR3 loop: CASFTGFSGNTIYF. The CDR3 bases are TGTGCCAGCTTTACAGGGTTCTCTGGAAACACCATATATTTT.

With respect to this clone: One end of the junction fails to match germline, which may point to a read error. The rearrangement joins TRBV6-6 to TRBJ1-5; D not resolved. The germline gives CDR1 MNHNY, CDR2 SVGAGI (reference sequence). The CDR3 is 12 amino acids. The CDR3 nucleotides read TGTGCCAGCAGCCCTAGCGATCAGCCCCAGCATTTT. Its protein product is CASSPSDQPQHF.

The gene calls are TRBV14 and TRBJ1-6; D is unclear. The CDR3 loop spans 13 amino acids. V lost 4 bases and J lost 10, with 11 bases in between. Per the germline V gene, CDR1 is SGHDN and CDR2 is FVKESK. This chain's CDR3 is CASSPQPRSPLHF. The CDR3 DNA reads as TGTGCCAGCAGCCCCCAACCGCGATCACCCCTCCACTTT.

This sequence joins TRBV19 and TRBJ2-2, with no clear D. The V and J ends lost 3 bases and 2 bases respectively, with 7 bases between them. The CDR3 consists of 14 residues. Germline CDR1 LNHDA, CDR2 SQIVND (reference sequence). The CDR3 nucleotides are TGTGCCAGTAGTATCCAGACTAACACCGGGGAGCTGTTTTTT. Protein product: CASSIQTNTGELFF.

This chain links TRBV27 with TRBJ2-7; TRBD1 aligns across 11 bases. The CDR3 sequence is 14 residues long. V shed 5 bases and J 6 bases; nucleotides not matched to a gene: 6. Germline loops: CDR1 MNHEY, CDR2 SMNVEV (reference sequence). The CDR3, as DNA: TGTGCCAGCAGTGCGGACAGGGGGCTCTCCGAGCAGTACTTC. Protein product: CASSADRGLSEQYF.

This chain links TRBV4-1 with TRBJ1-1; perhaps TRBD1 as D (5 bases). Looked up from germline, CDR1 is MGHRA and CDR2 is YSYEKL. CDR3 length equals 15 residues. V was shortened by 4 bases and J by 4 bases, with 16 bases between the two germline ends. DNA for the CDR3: TGCGCCAGCAGCCCCATTCTGACCGACAGCACTGAAGCTTTCTTT. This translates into CASSPILTDSTEAFF.

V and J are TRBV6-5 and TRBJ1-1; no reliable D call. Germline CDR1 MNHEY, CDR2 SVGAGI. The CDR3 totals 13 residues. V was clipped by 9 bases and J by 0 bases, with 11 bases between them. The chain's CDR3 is CASTQRMNTEAFF. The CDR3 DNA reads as TGTGCCAGTACACAGAGAATGAACACTGAAGCTTTCTTT.

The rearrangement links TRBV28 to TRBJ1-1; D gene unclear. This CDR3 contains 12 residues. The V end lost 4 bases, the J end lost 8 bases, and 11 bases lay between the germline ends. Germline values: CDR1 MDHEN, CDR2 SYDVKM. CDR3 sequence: CASSSYPGEAFF. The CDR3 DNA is TGTGCCAGCAGTTCCTACCCCGGGGAAGCTTTCTTT.

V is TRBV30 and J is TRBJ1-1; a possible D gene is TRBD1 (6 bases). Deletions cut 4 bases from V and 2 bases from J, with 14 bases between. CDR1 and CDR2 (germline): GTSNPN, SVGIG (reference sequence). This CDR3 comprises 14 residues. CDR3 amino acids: CAWNTGTPNTEAFF. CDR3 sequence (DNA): TGTGCCTGGAATACCGGGACACCTAACACTGAAGCTTTCTTT.

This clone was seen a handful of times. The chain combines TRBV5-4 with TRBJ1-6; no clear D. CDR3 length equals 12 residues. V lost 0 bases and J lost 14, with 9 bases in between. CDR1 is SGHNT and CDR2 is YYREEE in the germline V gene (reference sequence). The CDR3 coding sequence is TGTGCCAGCAGCTTGGATGGGCAAGCCCTCCACTTT. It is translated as CASSLDGQALHF.

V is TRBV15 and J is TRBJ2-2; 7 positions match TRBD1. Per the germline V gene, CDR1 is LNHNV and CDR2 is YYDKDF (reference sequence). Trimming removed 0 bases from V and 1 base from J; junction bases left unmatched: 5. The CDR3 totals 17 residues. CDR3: CATSRETGQENTGELFF. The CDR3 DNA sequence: TGTGCCACCAGCAGAGAGACAGGGCAGGAGAACACCGGGGAGCTGTTTTTT.